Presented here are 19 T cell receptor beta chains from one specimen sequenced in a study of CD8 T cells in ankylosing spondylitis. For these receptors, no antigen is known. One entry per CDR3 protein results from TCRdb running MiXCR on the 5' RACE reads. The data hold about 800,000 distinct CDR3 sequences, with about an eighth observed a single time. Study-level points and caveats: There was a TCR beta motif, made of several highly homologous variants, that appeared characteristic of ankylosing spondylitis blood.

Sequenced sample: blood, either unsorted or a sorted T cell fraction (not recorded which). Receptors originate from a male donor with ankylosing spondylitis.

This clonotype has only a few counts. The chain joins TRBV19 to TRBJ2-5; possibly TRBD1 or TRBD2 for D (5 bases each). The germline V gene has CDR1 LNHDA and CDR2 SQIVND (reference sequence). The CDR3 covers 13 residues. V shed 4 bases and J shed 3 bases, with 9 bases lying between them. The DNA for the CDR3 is TGTGCCAGTAGTAGGGACGGTAAAGAGACCCAGTACTTC. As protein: CASSRDGKETQYF.

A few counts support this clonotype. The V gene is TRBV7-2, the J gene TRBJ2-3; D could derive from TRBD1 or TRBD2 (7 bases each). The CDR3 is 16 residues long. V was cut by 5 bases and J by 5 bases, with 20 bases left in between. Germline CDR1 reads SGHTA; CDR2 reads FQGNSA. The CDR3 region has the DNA TGTGCCAGCAGCCATTCCGGGACAGCGGGGAGAGATACGCAGTATTTT. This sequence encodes CASSHSGTAGRDTQYF.

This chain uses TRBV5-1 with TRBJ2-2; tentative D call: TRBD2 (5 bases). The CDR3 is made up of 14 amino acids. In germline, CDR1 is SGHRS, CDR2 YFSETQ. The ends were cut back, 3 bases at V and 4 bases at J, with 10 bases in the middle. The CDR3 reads CASSSDGVTGELFF. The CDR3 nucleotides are TGCGCCAGCAGCTCCGACGGGGTCACCGGGGAGCTGTTTTTT. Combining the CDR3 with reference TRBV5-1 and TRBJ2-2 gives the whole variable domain KAGVTQTPRYLIKTRGQQVTLSCSPISGHRSVSWYQQTPGQGLQFLFEYFSETQRNKGNFPGRFSGRQFSNSRSEMNVSTLELGDSALYLCASSSDGVTGELFFGEGSRLTVL.

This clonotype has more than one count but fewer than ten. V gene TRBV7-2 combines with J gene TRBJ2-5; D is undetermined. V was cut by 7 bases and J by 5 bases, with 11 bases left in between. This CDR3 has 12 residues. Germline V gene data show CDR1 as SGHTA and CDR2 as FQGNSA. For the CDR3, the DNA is TGTGCCAGCACCCAAGTCGTGGAGACCCAGTACTTC. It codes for CASTQVVETQYF. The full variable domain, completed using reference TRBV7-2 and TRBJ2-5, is GAGVSQSPSNKVTEKGKDVELRCDPISGHTALYWYRQSLGQGLEFLIYFQGNSAPDKSGLPSDRFSAERTGGSVSTLTIQRTQQEDSAVYLCASTQVVETQYFGPGTRLLVL.

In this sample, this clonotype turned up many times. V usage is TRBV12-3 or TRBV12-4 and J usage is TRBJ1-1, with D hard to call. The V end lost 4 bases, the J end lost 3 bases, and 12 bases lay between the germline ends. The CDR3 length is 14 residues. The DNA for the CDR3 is TGTGCCAGCAGTTCAGGCGGTCAGCACACTGAAGCTTTCTTT. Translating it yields CASSSGGQHTEAFF.

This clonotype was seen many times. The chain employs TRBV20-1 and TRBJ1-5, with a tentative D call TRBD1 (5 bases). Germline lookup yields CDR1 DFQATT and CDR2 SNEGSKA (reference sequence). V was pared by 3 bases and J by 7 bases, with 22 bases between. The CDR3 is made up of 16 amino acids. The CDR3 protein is CSASTGGNQGGQPQHF. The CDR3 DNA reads TGCAGTGCTAGCACTGGGGGGAACCAAGGAGGACAGCCCCAGCATTTT.

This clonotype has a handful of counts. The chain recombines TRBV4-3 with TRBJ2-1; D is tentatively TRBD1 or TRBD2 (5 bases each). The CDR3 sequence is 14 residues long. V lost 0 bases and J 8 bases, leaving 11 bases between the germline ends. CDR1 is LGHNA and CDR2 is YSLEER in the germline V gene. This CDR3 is CASSQEGERDEQFF. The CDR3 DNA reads TGCGCCAGCAGCCAAGAAGGGGAGCGCGATGAGCAGTTCTTC.

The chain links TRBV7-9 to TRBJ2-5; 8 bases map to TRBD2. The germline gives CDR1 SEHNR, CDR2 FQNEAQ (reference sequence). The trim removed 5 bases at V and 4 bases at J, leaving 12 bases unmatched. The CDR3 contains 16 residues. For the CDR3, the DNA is TGTGCCAGCAGCGGCAGCGGGAGAGGTCCGAGAGAGACCCAGTACTTC. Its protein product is CASSGSGRGPRETQYF. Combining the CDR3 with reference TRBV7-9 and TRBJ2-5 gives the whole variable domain DTGVSQNPRHKITKRGQNVTFRCDPISEHNRLYWYRQTLGQGPEFLTYFQNEAQLEKSRLLSDRFSAERPKGSFSTLEIQRTEQGDSAMYLCASSGSGRGPRETQYFGPGTRLLVL.

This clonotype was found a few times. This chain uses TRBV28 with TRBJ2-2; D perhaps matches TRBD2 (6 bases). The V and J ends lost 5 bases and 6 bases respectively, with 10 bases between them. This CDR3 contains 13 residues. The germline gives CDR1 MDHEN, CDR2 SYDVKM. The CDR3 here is CASSISGAGELFF. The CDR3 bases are TGTGCCAGCAGTATTAGCGGAGCCGGGGAGCTGTTTTTT.

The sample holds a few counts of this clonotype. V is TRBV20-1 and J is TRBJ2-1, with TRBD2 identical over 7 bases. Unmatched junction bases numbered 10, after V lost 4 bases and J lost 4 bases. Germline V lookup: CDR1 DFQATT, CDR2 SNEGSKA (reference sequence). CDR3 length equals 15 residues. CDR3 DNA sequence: TGCAGTGCTATCCCGGTGCGGGAGTCGTACAATGAGCAGTTCTTC. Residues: CSAIPVRESYNEQFF.

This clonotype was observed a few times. DNA of the CDR3: TGTGCCAGCAGTTACTCGACTGGCGAGCAGTACTTC. Protein product: CASSYSTGEQYF. The rearrangement uses TRBV6-6 and TRBJ2-7; D ambiguous. The V and J ends lost 0 bases and 6 bases respectively, with 6 bases between them. Germline values: CDR1 MNHNY, CDR2 SVGAGI (reference sequence). The CDR3 is made up of 12 amino acids.

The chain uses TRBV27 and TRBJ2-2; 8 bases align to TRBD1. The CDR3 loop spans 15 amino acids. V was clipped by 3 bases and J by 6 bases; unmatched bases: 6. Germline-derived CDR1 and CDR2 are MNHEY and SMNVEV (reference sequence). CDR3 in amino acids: CASSLRQGSAGELFF. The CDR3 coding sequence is TGTGCCAGCAGTTTGAGACAGGGGTCCGCCGGGGAGCTGTTTTTT.

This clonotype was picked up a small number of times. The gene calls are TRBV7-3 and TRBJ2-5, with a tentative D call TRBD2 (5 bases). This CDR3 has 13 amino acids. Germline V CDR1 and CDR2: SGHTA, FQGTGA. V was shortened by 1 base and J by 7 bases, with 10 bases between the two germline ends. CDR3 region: CASSLRGSGTQYF. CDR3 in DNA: TGTGCCAGCAGCTTAAGAGGGAGTGGGACCCAGTACTTC. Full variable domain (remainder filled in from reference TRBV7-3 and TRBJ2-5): GAGVSQTPSNKVTEKGKYVELRCDPISGHTALYWYRQSLGQGPEFLIYFQGTGAADDSGLPNDRFFAVRPEGSVSTLKIQRTERGDSAVYLCASSLRGSGTQYFGPGTRLLVL.

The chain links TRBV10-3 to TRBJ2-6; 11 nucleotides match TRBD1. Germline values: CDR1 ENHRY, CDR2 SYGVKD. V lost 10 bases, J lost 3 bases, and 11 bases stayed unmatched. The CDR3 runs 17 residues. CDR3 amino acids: CATIRGQGAIGANVLTF. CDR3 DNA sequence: TGTGCCACCATTCGAGGACAGGGGGCTATTGGGGCCAACGTCCTGACTTTC.

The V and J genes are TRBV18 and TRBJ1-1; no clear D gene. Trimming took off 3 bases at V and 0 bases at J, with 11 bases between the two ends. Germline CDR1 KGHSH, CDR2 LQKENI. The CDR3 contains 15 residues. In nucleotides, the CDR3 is TGTGCCAGCTCACCCCGCACCACCTTGAACACTGAAGCTTTCTTT. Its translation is CASSPRTTLNTEAFF.

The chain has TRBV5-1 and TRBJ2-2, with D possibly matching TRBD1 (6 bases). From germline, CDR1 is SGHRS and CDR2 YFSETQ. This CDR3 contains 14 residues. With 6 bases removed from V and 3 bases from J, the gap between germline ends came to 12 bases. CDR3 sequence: CASTNRVDTGELFF. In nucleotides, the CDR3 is TGCGCCAGCACCAACAGGGTCGACACCGGGGAGCTGTTTTTT.

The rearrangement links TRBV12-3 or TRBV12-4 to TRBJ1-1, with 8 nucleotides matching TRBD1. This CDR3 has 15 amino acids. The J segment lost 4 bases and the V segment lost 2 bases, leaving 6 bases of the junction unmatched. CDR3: CASSLQQGVRTEAFF. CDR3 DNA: TGTGCCAGCAGTTTACAACAGGGGGTACGCACTGAAGCTTTCTTT.

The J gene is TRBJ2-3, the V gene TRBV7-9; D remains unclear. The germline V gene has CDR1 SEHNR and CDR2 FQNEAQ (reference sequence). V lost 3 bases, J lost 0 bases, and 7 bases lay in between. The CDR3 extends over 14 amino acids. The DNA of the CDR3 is TGTGCCAGCAGCTTTTGGGTTAGCACAGATACGCAGTATTTT. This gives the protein CASSFWVSTDTQYF.

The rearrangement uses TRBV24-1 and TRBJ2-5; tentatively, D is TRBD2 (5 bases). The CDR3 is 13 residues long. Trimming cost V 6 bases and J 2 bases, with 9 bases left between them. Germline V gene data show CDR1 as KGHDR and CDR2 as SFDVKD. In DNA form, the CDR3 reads TGTGCCACCAGTCGGCGGAGGCAAGAGACCCAGTACTTC. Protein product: CATSRRRQETQYF.